Following are 11 T cell receptor beta chains from one sample sequenced in a study of OX40 agonist ivuxolimab in advanced cancers. The method was immunoSEQ multiplex PCR; TCRdb's version includes in-frame clones alone and lacks a portion of them. This table has approximately 70,000 clones, about 83% appearing once. The source material was CD4+ or CD8+ T cells sorted from blood, sampled in a trial of the OX40 agonist ivuxolimab. The receptors come from an adult with an advanced solid tumor such as melanoma, head and neck, liver or kidney cancer.

The V call is TRBV4-1, the J call TRBJ2-7; the match to TRBD1 covers 8 bases. Trimming cost V 0 bases and J 6 bases; bases outside gene matches: 10. Germline values: CDR1 MGHRA, CDR2 YSYEKL. There are 16 residues in the CDR3. The CDR3 region is CASSQEGRQGLSEQYF. CDR3 coding DNA: TGCGCCAGCAGCCAAGAGGGCCGACAGGGGCTCTCCGAGCAGTACTTC.

This clone has more than one count but fewer than ten. V is TRBV6-6 and J is TRBJ1-6; D may be TRBD1 (6 bases). The length of the CDR3 is 15 residues. V was cut by 6 bases and J by 8 bases, with 17 bases left in between. CDR1 is MNHNY and CDR2 is SVGAGI in the germline V gene (reference sequence). The CDR3 DNA reads as TGTGCCAGCAGCCTCTGGGGGGGCGGGGATTCACCCCTCCACTTT. Its protein product is CASSLWGGGDSPLHF.

The gene calls are TRBV21-1 and TRBJ1-6; the table's D call, TRBD1, has no DNA check behind it. TRBV21-1 is reported as a pseudogene. This CDR3 has 19 residues. The CDR3 loop is CASSKGGTGLSSYNSPLHF. The CDR3, as DNA: TGTGCCAGCAGCAAAGGGGGGACAGGGTTGAGCTCCTATAATTCACCCCTCCACTTT.

The rearrangement joins TRBV6-5 to TRBJ2-3; 7 bases match TRBD2. The CDR3 has 16 amino acids. Per germline, CDR1 MNHEY and CDR2 SVGAGI. V shed 2 bases, J shed 6 bases, and the junction held 11 bases outside the gene matches. CDR3 residues: CASSYEGGGGRDTQYF. The CDR3 nucleotides read TGTGCCAGCAGTTACGAGGGCGGCGGGGGACGCGATACGCAGTATTTT.

This clone was observed a single time. The chain combines TRBV6-1 with TRBJ2-1; the D is unclear. The V end lost 2 bases, the J end lost 0 bases, and 11 bases lay between the germline ends. CDR1 is MNHNS and CDR2 is SASEGT in the germline V gene. This CDR3 contains 16 residues. This chain's CDR3 is CASSETLGSSYNEQFF. The CDR3 region has the DNA TGTGCCAGCAGTGAAACGTTAGGAAGCTCCTACAATGAGCAGTTCTTC.

The chain joins TRBV14 to TRBJ1-2; TRBD1 is a possible D gene (5 bases). The germline gives CDR1 SGHDN, CDR2 FVKESK. Deletions cut 5 bases from V and 4 bases from J, with 14 bases between. The CDR3 length is 14 residues. The CDR3 region is CASSSERQFYGYTF. For the CDR3, the DNA is TGTGCCAGCAGCTCGGAGAGACAGTTCTATGGCTACACCTTC.

The genes are TRBV6-1 and TRBJ1-1; D gene unclear. Germline values: CDR1 MNHNS, CDR2 SASEGT. The CDR3 length is 14 residues. Trimming took 4 bases from V and 8 from J, leaving 17 bases between them. The CDR3 here is CASSVGGFSLEAFF. The CDR3 DNA sequence: TGTGCCAGCAGTGTAGGAGGGTTCAGCCTAGAAGCTTTCTTT.

The rearrangement joins TRBV7-6 to TRBJ2-3; 8 positions match TRBD2. The junction had 4 bases not matched to a gene; V was cut back by 4 bases and J by 4 bases. The germline gives CDR1 SGHVS, CDR2 FNYEAQ. The CDR3 spans 14 residues. The CDR3 coding sequence is TGTGCCAGCAGCTCCCCGGGGGGGGCAGATACGCAGTATTTT. Its protein product is CASSSPGGADTQYF.

The V call is TRBV9, the J call TRBJ1-2; D gene unclear. Germline assignment: CDR1 SGDLS and CDR2 YYNGEE. The V and J ends lost 0 bases and 7 bases respectively, with 10 bases between them. The CDR3 contains 13 residues. CDR3 coding DNA: TGTGCCAGCAGCGTAGGGACGGGGATTGGCTACACCTTC. Its translation is CASSVGTGIGYTF.

The chain combines TRBV15 with TRBJ2-2, with a weak D call TRBD1 (5 bases). The germline CDR1 and CDR2 sequences are LNHNV and YYDKDF (reference sequence). Trimming took 0 bases from V and 1 from J, leaving 6 bases between them. The CDR3 sequence is 15 residues long. The CDR3 spells CATSREQENTGELFF. CDR3 nucleotides: TGTGCCACCAGCAGAGAACAGGAGAACACCGGGGAGCTGTTTTTT.

The J gene is TRBJ1-5, the V gene TRBV6-1, with 8 bases that match TRBD1. The CDR3 is 15 amino acids. The germline gives CDR1 MNHNS, CDR2 SASEGT. Trimming at V came to 6 bases and at J to 2 bases, leaving 6 bases not matched to a gene. In DNA form, the CDR3 reads TGTGCCAGCAGAACCCAGGGGGCTGGCAATCAGCCCCAGCATTTT. Protein product: CASRTQGAGNQPQHF.